Each of the 16 T cell receptor beta chains below was sequenced from the same sample in a study of blood T cell repertoires in COVID-19. TCRdb's table, derived via immunoSEQ multiplex PCR, lists solely in-frame clones and lacks some. Here the sample spans around 24,000 clones, around 85% being singletons. Sequencing input: peripheral blood. Receptors were obtained from a man aged 45-60 years with active or convalescent COVID-19.

The genes are TRBV7-2 and TRBJ1-2; D call uncertain. CDR1 SGHTA and CDR2 FQGNSA come from the germline V gene. The CDR3 length is 13 residues. Trimming removed 3 bases at V and 6 bases at J, with 11 bases between. CDR3 region: CASSFGLGDGYTF. The CDR3 DNA reads TGTGCCAGCAGCTTTGGGCTCGGGGATGGCTACACCTTC.

The table lists this clone with a few counts. The chain joins TRBV9 to TRBJ2-1, with 7 bases aligning to TRBD2. Germline values: CDR1 SGDLS, CDR2 YYNGEE. V trimming: 3 bases; J trimming: 5 bases; junction bases outside the gene matches: 11. The CDR3 contains 16 residues. CDR3 sequence (DNA): TGTGCCAGCAGCGCACTAGCGATCTTCCTCGACAATGAGCAGTTCTTC. Residues: CASSALAIFLDNEQFF.

This clone turned up a few times. The chain uses TRBV19 and TRBJ2-2; 12 bases map to TRBD1. This CDR3 spans 17 amino acids. Per the germline V gene, CDR1 is LNHDA and CDR2 is SQIVND (reference sequence). Trimming took 5 bases from V and 3 from J; bases not matched to a gene: 7. The CDR3 coding sequence is TGTGCCAGTAGTCGGGGACAGGGGGCTTTGCACACCGGGGAGCTGTTTTTT. Translating gives CASSRGQGALHTGELFF. The full variable domain, in which reference TRBV19 and TRBJ2-2 provide the parts outside the CDR3, is DGGITQSPKYLFRKEGQNVTLSCEQNLNHDAMYWYRQDPGQGLRLIYYSQIVNDFQKGDIAEGYSVSREKKESFPLTVTSAQKNPTAFYLCASSRGQGALHTGELFFGEGSRLTVL.

The genes are TRBV27 and TRBJ2-3, with D possibly TRBD2 on 5 matching bases. Germline V gene sequence: CDR1 MNHEY, CDR2 SMNVEV (reference sequence). The CDR3 has 14 residues. V was cut by 4 bases and J by 6 bases, with 14 bases left in between. The CDR3, as DNA: TGTGCCAGCAGTTCCTGGGAGCTTGACGATACGCAGTATTTT. This encodes CASSSWELDDTQYF.

The rearrangement uses TRBV19 and TRBJ2-1; weak D call: TRBD2 (6 bases). The V gene lost 0 bases and the J gene lost 5 bases, with 14 bases spanning the gap. CDR1 and CDR2 (germline): LNHDA, SQIVND (reference sequence). This CDR3 comprises 16 residues. In DNA form, the CDR3 reads TGTGCCAGTAGTATAGATGGGGGGAGAAGGCACAATGAGCAGTTCTTC. Translated: CASSIDGGRRHNEQFF. Looking up the rest from reference TRBV19 and TRBJ2-1 gives the full variable domain: DGGITQSPKYLFRKEGQNVTLSCEQNLNHDAMYWYRQDPGQGLRLIYYSQIVNDFQKGDIAEGYSVSREKKESFPLTVTSAQKNPTAFYLCASSIDGGRRHNEQFFGPGTRLTVL.

The rearrangement uses TRBV3-1 (or the pseudogene TRBV3-2) and TRBJ2-5, with D uncertain. Germline V gene sequence: CDR1 LGHDT, CDR2 YNNKEL (reference sequence). The CDR3 runs 13 residues. Trimming shortened V by 6 bases and J by 1 base, and 9 bases separated the two germline ends. As DNA, the CDR3 is TGTGCCAGCAGTCCTGGCGGCCAAGAGACCCAGTACTTC. Its translation: CASSPGGQETQYF.

This chain links TRBV29-1 with TRBJ1-4, with 7 bases that match TRBD1. The CDR3 totals 14 residues. V shed 0 bases, J shed 5 bases, and the junction held 3 bases outside the gene matches. CDR1 SQVTM and CDR2 ANQGSEA come from the germline V gene. In nucleotides, the CDR3 is TGCAGCGTTGAAGAGACAGGGACAAATGAAAAACTGTTTTTT. Its protein product is CSVEETGTNEKLFF.

The chain combines TRBV4-1 with TRBJ1-1; weak D call: TRBD1 (6 bases). The CDR3 extends over 15 amino acids. Trimming removed 2 bases at V and 4 bases at J, with 14 bases between. Germline CDR1 is MGHRA and CDR2 is YSYEKL. The CDR3 reads CASSQRRGTGTEAFF. The CDR3 DNA sequence: TGCGCCAGCAGCCAACGAAGGGGGACGGGCACTGAAGCTTTCTTT.

Regarding this clone: At one of its ends the junction is not consistent with the germline gene, which may arise from a read error. The rearrangement links TRBV11-2 to TRBJ2-5; tentatively, D is TRBD2 (6 bases). This CDR3 region has 15 residues. CDR1 SGHAT and CDR2 FQNNGV come from the germline V gene. CDR3 sequence: CASNLAPGLGETQYF. In DNA form, the CDR3 reads TGTGCCAGCAACTTAGCCCCGGGACTCGGCGAGACCCAGTACTTC.

The chain links TRBV6-2 or TRBV6-3 to TRBJ2-3; 9 bases agree with TRBD2. CDR1 is MNHEY, CDR2 SVGEGT, per germline. Trimming took 2 bases from V and 3 from J; bases not matched to a gene: 6. The CDR3 covers 16 residues. The CDR3 nucleotides are TGTGCCAGCAGTTACCCAGCGGGAGGAAGGACAGATACGCAGTATTTT. Encoded protein: CASSYPAGGRTDTQYF.

The sample holds one count of this clone. The chain uses TRBV13 and TRBJ2-6, with D perhaps TRBD2 (5 bases). This CDR3 comprises 16 residues. Trimming removed 3 bases at V and 2 bases at J, with 11 bases between. Germline V gives CDR1 PRHDT, CDR2 FYEKMQ (reference sequence). The CDR3 is CASSLNGETGANVLTF. DNA of the CDR3: TGTGCCAGCAGCTTGAACGGGGAGACTGGGGCCAACGTCCTGACTTTC.

The genes are TRBV19 and TRBJ2-6; D is unclear. CDR3 length equals 15 residues. Trimming stripped 7 bases from V and 0 bases from J, with 10 bases between. In germline, CDR1 is LNHDA, CDR2 SQIVND (reference sequence). CDR3 coding DNA: TGTGCCAGTACTGGCCGCAGCTCTGGGGCCAACGTCCTGACTTTC. Translating it yields CASTGRSSGANVLTF.

The rearrangement uses TRBV30 and TRBJ1-5, with 8 bases lining up with TRBD1. V dropped 5 bases and J dropped 6; count of bases not matched to a gene: 12. The CDR3 consists of 15 residues. Germline V CDR1 and CDR2: GTSNPN, SVGIG (reference sequence). This CDR3 reads CAWDATGTGFQPQHF. DNA for the CDR3: TGTGCCTGGGACGCTACCGGGACAGGCTTTCAGCCCCAGCATTTT.

In DNA form, the CDR3 reads TGCGCCAGCAGCTTGGAGCTGGGGCGCTCTGGAAACACCATATATTTT. This translates into CASSLELGRSGNTIYF. The chain carries TRBV5-1 and TRBJ1-3, with D tentatively TRBD1 (5 bases). CDR3 length: 16 amino acids. Trimming left V 0 bases short and J 0 bases short, with 10 bases between. The germline CDR1 and CDR2 sequences are SGHRS and YFSETQ.

V usage is TRBV19 and J usage is TRBJ2-2; D is perhaps TRBD2 (6 bases). This CDR3 has 16 amino acids. Germline V gene lookup returns CDR1 LNHDA and CDR2 SQIVND (reference sequence). Trimming took off 4 bases at V and 0 bases at J, with 12 bases between the two ends. The CDR3, as DNA: TGTGCCAGTAGTAAATCCGGGACTGCGAACACCGGGGAGCTGTTTTTT. Its protein is CASSKSGTANTGELFF.

V usage is TRBV7-3 and J usage is TRBJ2-1; 11 bases match TRBD2. The CDR3 has 15 amino acids. From germline, CDR1 is SGHTA and CDR2 FQGTGA. With V trimmed by 5 bases and J by 9 bases, 9 bases remained unmatched. CDR3 DNA: TGTGCCAGCAGCCTCCTAGCGGGGGGACTCAGTGAGCAGTTCTTC. Residues: CASSLLAGGLSEQFF.